What follows are 25 T cell receptor beta chains derived from one specimen sequenced in a study of T cell responses to AZD1222 COVID-19 vaccine. The repertoire was sequenced with immunoSEQ multiplex PCR; TCRdb's copy has only in-frame clones and lacks some. The sample has roughly 93,000 clones, roughly 85% seen once. Sequencing used peripheral blood, obtained on day 0 of AZD1222 vaccination. These receptors were obtained from an adult in good health.

V and J are TRBV5-6 and TRBJ2-3; maybe TRBD1 (6 bases). Germline values: CDR1 SGHDT, CDR2 YYEEEE. The CDR3 length is 14 residues. Trimming pared 0 bases from V and 4 bases from J, leaving 9 bases between. The CDR3 spells CASSLEQGADTQYF. As DNA, the CDR3 is TGTGCCAGCAGCTTGGAACAGGGAGCAGATACGCAGTATTTT.

The genes are TRBV3-1 (or the pseudogene TRBV3-2) and TRBJ1-6; 7 bases map to TRBD1. J was trimmed by 9 bases and V by 3 bases; bases with no gene match: 2. This CDR3 region has 13 residues. Germline CDR1 reads LGHDT; CDR2 reads YNNKEL (reference sequence). The CDR3 region is CASSQWTGSPLHF. CDR3 in DNA: TGTGCCAGCAGCCAGTGGACAGGTTCACCCCTCCACTTT.

This chain joins TRBV12-5 and TRBJ1-2, with TRBD1 identical over 7 bases. Germline V gene lookup returns CDR1 LGHNT and CDR2 FRNRAP. V was clipped by 6 bases and J by 4 bases; unmatched bases: 5. The CDR3 runs 13 residues. This chain's CDR3 is CASGLGQVYGYTF. The CDR3 DNA reads as TGTGCTAGTGGCCTCGGACAGGTCTATGGCTACACCTTC.

This chain uses TRBV3-1 (or the pseudogene TRBV3-2) with TRBJ2-7, with unresolved D. Looked up from germline, CDR1 is LGHDT and CDR2 is YNNKEL (reference sequence). V gave up 6 bases and J gave up 2 bases, with 17 bases separating them. The length of the CDR3 is 15 residues. Here the CDR3 reads CASRPTKSNTYEQYF. In DNA form, the CDR3 reads TGTGCCAGCAGACCAACTAAGTCTAATACCTACGAGCAGTACTTC.

The chain carries TRBV19 and TRBJ2-6; D gene unclear. Germline CDR1 and CDR2: LNHDA and SQIVND (reference sequence). The CDR3 is made up of 16 amino acids. V lost 3 bases, J lost 4 bases, and 13 bases lay in between. The CDR3 region is CASSIRVGLGANVLTF. In DNA, the CDR3 is TGTGCCAGTAGTATTCGAGTAGGGTTAGGGGCCAACGTCCTGACTTTC.

This sequence joins TRBV12-5 and TRBJ1-5; 10 bases are shared with TRBD1. The CDR3 sequence is 19 residues long. From germline, CDR1 is LGHNT and CDR2 FRNRAP. Losses at the gene ends were 3 bases for V and 3 bases for J; bases not matched to a gene: 14. The CDR3 DNA sequence: TGTGCTAGTGGTTTTGTGACAGGGGGCCGGTCGTCGAACAATCAGCCCCAGCATTTT. Translated, it gives CASGFVTGGRSSNNQPQHF.

The rearrangement joins TRBV3-1 (or the pseudogene TRBV3-2) to TRBJ2-5; the D gene is possibly TRBD2 (6 bases). The germline V gene encodes CDR1 LGHDT and CDR2 YNNKEL (reference sequence). V was cut by 3 bases and J by 1 base, with 9 bases left in between. The CDR3 has 14 residues. This chain's CDR3 is CASSQPGVQETQYF. CDR3 coding DNA: TGTGCCAGCAGCCAGCCGGGAGTCCAAGAGACCCAGTACTTC.

This clone was counted once. The chain couples TRBV4-3 to TRBJ1-2; D might be TRBD1 (5 bases). The CDR3 runs 18 residues. The V end lost 0 bases, the J end lost 4 bases, and 21 bases lay between the germline ends. Germline V gene lookup returns CDR1 LGHNA and CDR2 YSLEER. CDR3 sequence: CASSQDRQNFPLSYGYTF. The CDR3 DNA reads as TGCGCCAGCAGCCAAGATCGACAGAATTTCCCCCTCTCCTATGGCTACACCTTC.

The genes are TRBV5-6 and TRBJ1-2, with D tentatively TRBD1 (6 bases). The germline CDR1 and CDR2 sequences are SGHDT and YYEEEE. Trimming pared 0 bases from V and 4 bases from J, leaving 13 bases between. CDR3 length equals 15 residues. The CDR3 DNA reads TGTGCCAGCAGCTTGGAAGGGCAGGGGAGCTATGGCTACACCTTC. As protein: CASSLEGQGSYGYTF.

With respect to this clone: The junction and the germline gene differ at one end; a read error may be behind it. This chain links TRBV2 with TRBJ1-1; 9 bases align to TRBD1. The CDR3 loop spans 14 amino acids. The V gene's germline CDR1 is SNHLY and CDR2 FYNNEI. The DNA for the CDR3 is TGTGCCAGCAGAGAAGGGACAGGGTACGCTGAAGCTTTCTTT. This gives the protein CASREGTGYAEAFF.

The chain carries TRBV5-5 and TRBJ2-1; the match to TRBD1 covers 9 bases. V was pared by 0 bases and J by 6 bases, with 7 bases of the junction left unmatched. Germline values: CDR1 SGHKS, CDR2 YYEKEE (reference sequence). The CDR3 is made up of 16 amino acids. In DNA form, the CDR3 reads TGTGCCAGCAGCTTGGTCCCGGGACAGGGCCGCAATGAGCAGTTCTTC. It encodes CASSLVPGQGRNEQFF.

This clone was detected only once. The chain employs TRBV5-1 and TRBJ2-7, with D perhaps assigned TRBD1 or TRBD2 (6 bases each). CDR1 and CDR2 (germline): SGHRS, YFSETQ. The germline V and J ends were trimmed by 5 bases and 5 bases, with 14 bases remaining between them. The CDR3 length is 13 residues. The CDR3 nucleotides are TGCGCCAGCAGTGATGGAGGGGGAAACGAGCAGTACTTC. Protein product: CASSDGGGNEQYF.

The J gene is TRBJ2-7, the V gene TRBV2; D gene ambiguous. The ends were cut back, 5 bases at V and 2 bases at J, with 10 bases in the middle. Germline CDR1 reads SNHLY; CDR2 reads FYNNEI. The CDR3 loop spans 13 amino acids. DNA of the CDR3: TGTGCCAGCAGTATGAAGGCCACCTACGAGCAGTACTTC. It codes for CASSMKATYEQYF.

V and J are TRBV27 and TRBJ2-7, with D hard to call. The CDR3 consists of 12 residues. V was shortened by 2 bases and J by 6 bases, with 8 bases between the two germline ends. CDR1 and CDR2 from the germline V gene are MNHEY and SMNVEV (reference sequence). CDR3 region: CASSLPGREQYF. The CDR3 region has the DNA TGTGCCAGCAGTTTACCCGGGCGCGAGCAGTACTTC.

The chain employs TRBV30 and TRBJ1-3; tentatively, D is TRBD1 (6 bases). The germline gives CDR1 GTSNPN, CDR2 SVGIG (reference sequence). Trimming pared 5 bases from V and 4 bases from J, leaving 12 bases between. CDR3 size: 13 residues. CDR3 amino acids: CAWETGSGNTIYF. DNA of the CDR3: TGTGCCTGGGAAACAGGGTCCGGAAACACCATATATTTT.

This clone was counted a single time. The V and J genes are TRBV29-1 and TRBJ2-5; TRBD1 is a possible D gene (5 bases). The V end lost 8 bases, the J end lost 2 bases, and 15 bases lay between the germline ends. CDR1 SQVTM and CDR2 ANQGSEA come from the germline V gene. The length of the CDR3 is 13 residues. CDR3 amino acids: CSFQGARQETQYF. CDR3 nucleotides: TGCAGCTTTCAAGGGGCACGGCAAGAGACCCAGTACTTC. Looking up the rest from reference TRBV29-1 and TRBJ2-5 gives the full variable domain: SAVISQKPSRDICQRGTSLTIQCQVDSQVTMMFWYRQQPGQSLTLIATANQGSEATYESGFVIDKFPISRPNLTFSTLTVSNMSPEDSSIYLCSFQGARQETQYFGPGTRLLVL.

The chain combines TRBV7-2 with TRBJ2-3, with TRBD1 matching over 10 bases. This CDR3 is 15 amino acids long. The V gene end was trimmed by 5 bases and the J gene end by 3 bases; junction bases not matched to a gene: 5. Germline V CDR1 and CDR2: SGHTA, FQGNSA. The CDR3 DNA is TGTGCCAGCAGCCCCTGGACAGGGGGAACAGATACGCAGTATTTT. It is translated as CASSPWTGGTDTQYF.

The chain recombines TRBV20-1 with TRBJ1-4; D unresolved. Germline V gives CDR1 DFQATT, CDR2 SNEGSKA (reference sequence). CDR3 length equals 13 residues. V lost 3 bases, J lost 8 bases, and 13 bases lay in between. The CDR3 loop reads CSASEPLQEKLFF. The CDR3 coding sequence is TGCAGTGCTAGTGAACCCCTACAGGAAAAACTGTTTTTT.

This chain links TRBV6-4 with TRBJ1-1, with 8 bases that match TRBD1. Germline-derived CDR1 and CDR2 are MRHNA and SNTAGT. The CDR3 extends over 13 amino acids. Trimming took 5 bases from V and 3 from J; bases not matched to a gene: 2. Here the CDR3 DNA reads TGTGCCAGCAGTTCGACAGGGGACACTGAAGCTTTCTTT. This gives the protein CASSSTGDTEAFF.

The chain recombines TRBV7-8 with TRBJ1-3, with a possible D match to TRBD1 (5 bases). Trimming left V 1 base short and J 4 bases short, with 8 bases between. The germline V gene has CDR1 SGHVS and CDR2 FQNEAQ. The CDR3 is 14 amino acids. CDR3 DNA: TGTGCCAGCAGCTTAGGGGCAGGGGGAAACACCATATATTTT. Translation: CASSLGAGGNTIYF.

This chain connects TRBV24-1 to TRBJ2-1; no reliable D call. In germline, CDR1 is KGHDR, CDR2 SFDVKD. Trimming removed 1 base from V and 7 bases from J, with 7 bases in between. This CDR3 is built from 13 residues. In nucleotides, the CDR3 is TGTGCCACCAGTGATTTTCGCGAGAATGAGCAGTTCTTC. Protein: CATSDFRENEQFF.

The chain couples TRBV3-1 (or the pseudogene TRBV3-2) to TRBJ2-3; no clear D. V dropped 1 base and J dropped 2 bases, with 13 bases sitting between them. The CDR3 spans 16 residues. Germline loops: CDR1 LGHDT, CDR2 YNNKEL (reference sequence). CDR3 coding DNA: TGTGCCAGCAGCCAAGCCCTGCAGGCCCCCACAGATACGCAGTATTTT. This sequence encodes CASSQALQAPTDTQYF.

J is TRBJ1-1 and V is TRBV12-3 or TRBV12-4, with D uncertain. CDR3 length: 13 amino acids. V was cut by 5 bases and J by 1 base, with 8 bases left in between. CDR3 sequence (DNA): TGTGCCAGCAGTCGTATTCGGAACACTGAAGCTTTCTTT. Residues: CASSRIRNTEAFF.

The sample holds a few counts of this clone. The rearrangement uses TRBV19 and TRBJ2-7; D might be TRBD2 (6 bases). This CDR3 comprises 16 residues. Germline V gene sequence: CDR1 LNHDA, CDR2 SQIVND (reference sequence). Trimming removed 9 bases at V and 0 bases at J, with 21 bases between. DNA of the CDR3: TGTGCCAGCGCGAAGCTCGGGACTCTGGGCTCCTACGAGCAGTACTTC. It yields the protein CASAKLGTLGSYEQYF.

The V and J genes are TRBV6-6 and TRBJ2-2, with D possibly called TRBD1 or TRBD2 (5 bases each). Trimming left V 5 bases short and J 7 bases short, with 20 bases between. This CDR3 contains 16 residues. Per the germline V gene, CDR1 is MNHNY and CDR2 is SVGAGI (reference sequence). The CDR3 reads CASSPVRKGRGGELFF. In nucleotides, the CDR3 is TGTGCCAGCAGTCCCGTCAGGAAGGGACGGGGCGGGGAGCTGTTTTTT.